The TCR beta chain under discussion was sequenced for a study of blood T cell repertoires in COVID-19. Study-wide background: Whether acute or convalescent, the COVID-19 samples came from the United States, Italy and Spain. T cells, B-cell-depleted T cells, or PBMCs supplied cDNA or gDNA.

Trimming cost V 5 bases and J 4 bases, with 17 bases left between them. Germline CDR1 LNHNV, CDR2 YYDKDF (reference sequence). The CDR3 is made up of 15 amino acids. Method: immunoSEQ multiplex PCR; TCRdb's copy keeps in-frame clones and lacks some. Of about 15,000 clones listed, 76% are singletons. This clone has only one observation. The sequence was obtained from a man in his sixties or seventies with active or convalescent COVID-19. The rearrangement uses TRBV15 and TRBJ1-2, with a weak D call TRBD1 (5 bases). The material sequenced was peripheral blood. CDR3 region: CATSGQVREGYGYTF. Here the CDR3 DNA reads TGTGCCACCAGCGGTCAGGTCAGGGAAGGCTATGGCTACACCTTC.